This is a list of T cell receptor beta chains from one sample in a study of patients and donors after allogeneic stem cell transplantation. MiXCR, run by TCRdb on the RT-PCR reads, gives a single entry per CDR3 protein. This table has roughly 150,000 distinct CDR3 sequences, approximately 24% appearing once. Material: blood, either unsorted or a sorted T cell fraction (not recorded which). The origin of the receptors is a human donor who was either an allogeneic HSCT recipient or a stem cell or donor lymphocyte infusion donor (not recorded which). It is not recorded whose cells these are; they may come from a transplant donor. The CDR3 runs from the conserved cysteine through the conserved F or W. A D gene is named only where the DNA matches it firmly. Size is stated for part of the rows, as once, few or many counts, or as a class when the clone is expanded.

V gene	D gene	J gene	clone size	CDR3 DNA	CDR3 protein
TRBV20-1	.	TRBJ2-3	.	TGCAGTTTGCGGGCCAAAACAGATACGCAGTATTTT	CSLRAKTDTQYF
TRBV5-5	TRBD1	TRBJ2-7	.	TGTGCCAGCAGCCTAGGGACAGCCTCCTACGAGCAGTACTTC	CASSLGTASYEQYF
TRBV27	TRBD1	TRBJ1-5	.	TGTGCCAGCAGTGACAGGGTTTCCACGGCTCAGCCCCAGCATTTT	CASSDRVSTAQPQHF
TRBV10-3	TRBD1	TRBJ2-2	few	TGTGCCATCAGTTCGACAGGGGAGAGAACCGGGGAGCTGTTTTTT	CAISSTGERTGELFF
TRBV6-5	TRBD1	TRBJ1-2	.	TGTGCCAGCAGTTACTCGATTAAAGGACAGGGAAACTATGGCTACACCTTC	CASSYSIKGQGNYGYTF
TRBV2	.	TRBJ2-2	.	TGTGCCAGCCTCTCGAGGACGGCGCGGACCGGGGAGCTGTTTTTT	CASLSRTARTGELFF
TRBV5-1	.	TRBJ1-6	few	TGCGCCAGCAGCAGAGAGAGCTCCTATAATTCACCCCTCCACTTT	CASSRESSYNSPLHF
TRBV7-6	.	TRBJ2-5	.	TGTGCCAGCAGCTTAGGGGACAATCCCCCTATGGAGACCCAGTACTTC	CASSLGDNPPMETQYF
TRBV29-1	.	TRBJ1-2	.	TGCAGCGTTGAGCTGGGTTACGGCTATGGCTACACCTTC	CSVELGYGYGYTF
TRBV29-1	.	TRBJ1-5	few	TGCAGCGTAGTAGACGGAAAAGGCCAGCCCCAGCATTTT	CSVVDGKGQPQHF
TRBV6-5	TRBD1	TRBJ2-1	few	TGTGCCAGCAGTTACGGCCCGACAGGGAATTACAATGAGCAGTTCTTC	CASSYGPTGNYNEQFF
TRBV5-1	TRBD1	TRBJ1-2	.	TGCGCCAGCAGCAACCCGGGACAGGGAAACTATGGCTACACCTTC	CASSNPGQGNYGYTF
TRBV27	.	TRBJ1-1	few	TGTGCCAGCAGTTTGGGGCGGTATATGAACACTGAAGCTTTCTTT	CASSLGRYMNTEAFF
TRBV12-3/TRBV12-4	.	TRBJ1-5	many	TGTGCCAGCAGTTTTTTGGGGCCCGCAATATTATTCGGCAATCAGCCCCAGCATTTT	CASSFLGPAILFGNQPQHF
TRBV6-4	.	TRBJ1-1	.	TGTGCCAGCAGTGTAGAGGGCTTTTCCACTGAAGCTTTCTTT	CASSVEGFSTEAFF
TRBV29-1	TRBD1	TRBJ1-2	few	TGCAGCGTTGGACAGGGAAATGGCTACACCTTC	CSVGQGNGYTF
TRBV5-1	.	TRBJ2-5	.	TGCGCCAGCAGCTTGCCCCAGGGAGGAGAGACCCAGTACTTC	CASSLPQGGETQYF
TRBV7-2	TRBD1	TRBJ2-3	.	TGTGCCAGCAGTTTCCTGACAGGGACAGATACGCAGTATTTT	CASSFLTGTDTQYF
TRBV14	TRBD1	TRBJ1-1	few	TGTGCCAGCAGCCACGTTGGATTTGGGACAGTGAACACTGAAGCTTTCTTT	CASSHVGFGTVNTEAFF
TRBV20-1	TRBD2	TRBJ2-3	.	TGCAGCTGGACTAGCGGGGGGACTCGTGCAGATACGCAGTATTTT	CSWTSGGTRADTQYF
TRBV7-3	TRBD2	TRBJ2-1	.	TGTGCCAGCAGTCTGACTAGCGGGCGCTACAATGAGCAGTTCTTC	CASSLTSGRYNEQFF
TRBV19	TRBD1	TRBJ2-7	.	TGTGCCAGTAGTGGAGGACAGGGAGGTGTCGAGCAGTACTTC	CASSGGQGGVEQYF
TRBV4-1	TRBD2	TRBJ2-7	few	TGCGCCAGCAGCCTGTTATTCGGGGGGGCATCGGACGAGCAGTACTTC	CASSLLFGGASDEQYF
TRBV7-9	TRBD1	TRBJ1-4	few	TGTGCCAGCAGCCTAACAGGGGGTGAGGAAAAACTGTTTTTT	CASSLTGGEEKLFF
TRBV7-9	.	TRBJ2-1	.	TGTGCCAGCCTAAAGGGATACAATGAGCAGTTCTTC	CASLKGYNEQFF
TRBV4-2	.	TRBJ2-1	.	TGTGCCAGCAGCCAAGATCGGGGAGGCAATGAGCAGTTCTTC	CASSQDRGGNEQFF
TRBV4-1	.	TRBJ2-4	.	TGCGCCAGCAGCCAAGAATGGGGGGTTGGAAACATTCAGTACTTC	CASSQEWGVGNIQYF
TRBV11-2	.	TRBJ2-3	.	TGTGCCAGCAGCTTCGGGGGAGGGGGCGCAGATACGCAGTATTTT	CASSFGGGGADTQYF
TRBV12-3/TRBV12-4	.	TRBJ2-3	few	TGTGCCAGCACCCGAGAAGCGGGTGAAACTAGCACAGATACGCAGTATTTT	CASTREAGETSTDTQYF
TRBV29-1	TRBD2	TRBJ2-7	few	TGCAGCGTTGAAGGGGGAGGGTTCCACGAGCAGTACTTC	CSVEGGGFHEQYF
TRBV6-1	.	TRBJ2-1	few	TGTGCCAGCAGCCTCCCTTGGTCGGATGAGCAGTTCTTC	CASSLPWSDEQFF
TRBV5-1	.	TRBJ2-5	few	TGCGCCAGCAGCTTGACTGGGACAAGGGGGGAGACCCAGTACTTC	CASSLTGTRGETQYF
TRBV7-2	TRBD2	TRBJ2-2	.	TGTGCCAGCAGCCCTAGATTCCTAGCGGGGGGCACGAACACCGGGGAGCTGTTTTTT	CASSPRFLAGGTNTGELFF
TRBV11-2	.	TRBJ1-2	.	TGTGCCAGCAGCTTTGGGCAGGCAGCAAACTATGGCTACACCTTC	CASSFGQAANYGYTF
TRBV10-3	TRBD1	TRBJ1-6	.	TGTGCCATCAGTGATTCTAGGACAGGGGAATCACCCCTCCACTTT	CAISDSRTGESPLHF
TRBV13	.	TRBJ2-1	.	TGTGCCAGCAGCAGGGCTAGAGTCTCCAATGAGCAGTTCTTC	CASSRARVSNEQFF
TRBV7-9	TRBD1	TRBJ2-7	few	TGTGCCAGCAGCTTATGGGACAGGGTCCCTTACGAGCAGTACTTC	CASSLWDRVPYEQYF
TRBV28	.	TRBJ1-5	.	TGTGCCAGCAGTCCTGGTCGGGTCGGGGCCCAGCATTTT	CASSPGRVGAQHF
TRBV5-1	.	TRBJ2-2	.	TGCGCCAGCATCCCCTTCGGCTCAGAGAACACCGGGGAGCTGTTTTTT	CASIPFGSENTGELFF
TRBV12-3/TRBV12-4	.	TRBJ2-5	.	TGTGCCAGCATCCCGGAGGCTGGAGAGACCCAGTACTTC	CASIPEAGETQYF
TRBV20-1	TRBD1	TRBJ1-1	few	TGCAGTGCCGACAAACAGGGGGCGAACACTGAAGCTTTCTTT	CSADKQGANTEAFF
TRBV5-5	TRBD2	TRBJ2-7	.	TGTGCCAGCAGCCGGCAAGGACTAGCGAACTACGAGCAGTACTTC	CASSRQGLANYEQYF
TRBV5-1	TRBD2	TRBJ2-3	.	TGCGCCAGCAGCTTGGTTAGCGGGGTTGGCGGCACAGATACGCAGTATTTT	CASSLVSGVGGTDTQYF
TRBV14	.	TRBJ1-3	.	TGTGCCAGCAGCCAAGAGGGGACGACTGGAAACACCATATATTTT	CASSQEGTTGNTIYF
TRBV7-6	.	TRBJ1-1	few	TGTGCCAGCAGCACCGTTAAGAACACTGAAGCTTTCTTT	CASSTVKNTEAFF
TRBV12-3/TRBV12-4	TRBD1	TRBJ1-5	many	TGTGCCAGCAATAGACAGGGGGCCAATCAGCCCCAGCATTTT	CASNRQGANQPQHF
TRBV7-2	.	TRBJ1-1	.	TGTGCCAGCAGCTTAGGGGGCGCAGGTGAAGCTTTCTTT	CASSLGGAGEAFF
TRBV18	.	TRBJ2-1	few	TGTGCCAGCTCACCACCGTCGGTCGATGAGCAGTTCTTC	CASSPPSVDEQFF
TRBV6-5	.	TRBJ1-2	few	TGTGCCAGCAGTTACTCCGGGGGATCTAACTATGGCTACACCTTC	CASSYSGGSNYGYTF
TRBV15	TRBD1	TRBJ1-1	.	TGTGCCACCAGCAGCGGGACAGGCAACTTGGGGGAAGCTTTCTTT	CATSSGTGNLGEAFF
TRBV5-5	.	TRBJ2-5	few	TGTGCCAGCAGCTTGCGTGAGGGCACTCTACAAGAGACCCAGTACTTC	CASSLREGTLQETQYF
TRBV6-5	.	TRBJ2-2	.	TGTGCCAGCAGTTTACTAGCCAACACCGGGGAGCTGTTTTTT	CASSLLANTGELFF
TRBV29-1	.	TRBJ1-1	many	TGCAGCGCCCAGGCAGGGTACACTGAAGCTTTCTTT	CSAQAGYTEAFF
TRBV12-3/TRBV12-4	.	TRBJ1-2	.	TGTGCCATCCCAGGTGGGGGACAAGGCTACACCTTC	CAIPGGGQGYTF
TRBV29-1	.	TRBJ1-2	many	TGCAGCGTTCCGGATATACTGGGCGGCTACACCTTC	CSVPDILGGYTF
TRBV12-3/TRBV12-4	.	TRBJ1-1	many	TGTGCCAGCAGTAGAGGGGGGACTGAAGCTTTCTTT	CASSRGGTEAFF
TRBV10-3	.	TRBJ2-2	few	TGTGCCATAGGCACCGGGGGACCAGGGGAGCTGTTTTTT	CAIGTGGPGELFF
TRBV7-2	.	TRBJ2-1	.	TGTGCCAGCAGCTTAGTCCAGGGAGAGGTTGAGCAGTTCTTC	CASSLVQGEVEQFF
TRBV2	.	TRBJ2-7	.	TGTGCCAGCACCCTGGACTACGAGCAGTACTTC	CASTLDYEQYF